Following are 30 T cell receptor beta chains from one sample sequenced in a study of blood T cell repertoires in COVID-19. The method was immunoSEQ multiplex PCR; TCRdb's version includes in-frame clones alone and lacks a portion of them. There are about 120,000 clones in the sample; about nine tenths occur only once, and 25% to 35% lies in the top ten. Sample: peripheral blood. These TCRs come from a woman aged 70-85 years with acute or convalescent COVID-19.

In the case of this clone: At one end the junction does not follow the germline gene, possibly because of a read error. The V gene is TRBV9, the J gene TRBJ1-5; no firm D call. The CDR3 spans 13 residues. Germline V gene lookup returns CDR1 SGDLS and CDR2 YYNGEE. CDR3 DNA: TGTGCCGGCAGCGCCGGGGAGACTCAGCCCCAGCATTTT. It is translated as CAGSAGETQPQHF.

This clone is a singleton in its sample. The genes are TRBV10-2 and TRBJ2-2; 7 bases map to TRBD2. Trimming took 7 bases from V and 1 from J; bases not matched to a gene: 9. Per germline, CDR1 WSHSY and CDR2 SAAADI. This CDR3 is 16 amino acids long. DNA of the CDR3: TGCGCCAGCACTGCGGGGGTGAGATTGAACACCGGGGAGCTGTTTTTT. This gives the protein CASTAGVRLNTGELFF.

This sequence joins TRBV5-6 and TRBJ1-2; 8 nucleotides line up with TRBD1. With 2 bases clipped from V and 0 bases from J, the junction kept 3 bases outside the gene matches. CDR3 length equals 15 residues. Germline V CDR1 and CDR2: SGHDT, YYEEEE. The CDR3, as DNA: TGTGCCAGCAGCTTCCAGGGGGCGTCTAACTATGGCTACACCTTC. Translation gives CASSFQGASNYGYTF.

V gene TRBV3-1 (or the pseudogene TRBV3-2) combines with J gene TRBJ1-1; D is ambiguous. V dropped 2 bases and J dropped 0 bases, with 7 bases sitting between them. Germline values: CDR1 LGHDT, CDR2 YNNKEL (reference sequence). The CDR3 runs to 14 residues. DNA for the CDR3: TGTGCCAGCAGCCAAAATCGGGTGAACACTGAAGCTTTCTTT. Residues: CASSQNRVNTEAFF.

CDR3: CASSLKGGPVVNTF. In DNA, the CDR3 is TGTGCCAGCAGCTTGAAGGGGGGGCCCGTCGTCAACACCTTC. The chain carries TRBV5-6 and TRBJ1-2; a weak D match, TRBD1 (6 bases). Between the trimmed V and J ends, which lost 1 base and 12 bases, there was a span of 19 bases. The CDR3 spans 14 residues. Germline-derived CDR1 and CDR2 are SGHDT and YYEEEE.

The chain uses TRBV19 and TRBJ1-6; TRBD1 matches 7 bases. The germline V gene encodes CDR1 LNHDA and CDR2 SQIVND (reference sequence). The trim removed 8 bases at V and 4 bases at J, leaving 5 bases unmatched. The CDR3 is 14 residues long. The chain's CDR3 is CASQQGQYNSPLHF. The CDR3 nucleotides are TGTGCCAGTCAGCAGGGACAGTATAATTCACCCCTCCACTTT.

The J gene is TRBJ1-4, the V gene TRBV19, with TRBD1 matching over 10 bases. Germline V gene sequence: CDR1 LNHDA, CDR2 SQIVND (reference sequence). The CDR3 covers 14 residues. Trimming took 7 bases from V and 8 from J; bases not matched to a gene: 7. Here the CDR3 reads CASMGPTGGEKLFF. The CDR3 DNA reads TGTGCCAGTATGGGACCGACAGGGGGCGAAAAACTGTTTTTT.

This chain connects TRBV6-4 to TRBJ1-6, with D hard to call. Trimming took off 0 bases at V and 9 bases at J, with 6 bases between the two ends. Per germline, CDR1 MRHNA and CDR2 SNTAGT. This CDR3 has 13 amino acids. CDR3 sequence (DNA): TGTGCCAGCAGTGACTCCGAGAGTTCACCCCTCCACTTT. This translates into CASSDSESSPLHF.

The genes are TRBV11-2 and TRBJ2-7, with 7 positions matching TRBD2. The length of the CDR3 is 16 residues. V lost 5 bases and J lost 0; bases outside the gene matches: 10. CDR1 is SGHAT, CDR2 FQNNGV, per germline. CDR3 DNA sequence: TGTGCCAGCAGCCCCCGTTCGGGACTACACTCCTACGAGCAGTACTTC. This gives the protein CASSPRSGLHSYEQYF. The full variable domain, completed using reference TRBV11-2 and TRBJ2-7, is EAGVAQSPRYKIIEKRQSVAFWCNPISGHATLYWYQQILGQGPKLLIQFQNNGVVDDSQLPKDRFSAERLKGVDSTLKIQPAKLEDSAVYLCASSPRSGLHSYEQYFGPGTRLTVT.

This clone was seen a handful of times. The V call is TRBV28, the J call TRBJ1-3, with a possible D match to TRBD1 (6 bases). This CDR3 comprises 13 residues. Trimming cost V 2 bases and J 4 bases, with 6 bases left between them. Looked up from germline, CDR1 is MDHEN and CDR2 is SYDVKM. CDR3 bases: TGTGCCAGCAGTTTACAGGGGGGAAACACCATATATTTT. Residues: CASSLQGGNTIYF.

This clone was detected once. The chain carries TRBV28 and TRBJ2-5, with 11 bases aligning to TRBD1. With 5 bases clipped from V and 4 bases from J, the junction kept 9 bases outside the gene matches. The CDR3 extends over 16 amino acids. The V gene's germline CDR1 is MDHEN and CDR2 SYDVKM. The CDR3 nucleotides are TGTGCCAGCAGTCATGCGGGACAGGGGGTGCGAGAGACCCAGTACTTC. It specifies CASSHAGQGVRETQYF.

The chain carries TRBV24-1 and TRBJ1-4; TRBD1 might be the D (6 bases). Trimming pared 4 bases from V and 8 bases from J, leaving 19 bases between. Germline values: CDR1 KGHDR, CDR2 SFDVKD. The length of the CDR3 is 16 residues. The CDR3 DNA reads TGTGCCACCAGTGAATCCAGGGGCGGCGGCACAGAAAAACTGTTTTTT. Translating it yields CATSESRGGGTEKLFF.

The chain combines TRBV7-9 with TRBJ2-1, with 9 bases that match TRBD1. With V trimmed by 4 bases and J by 7 bases, 8 bases remained unmatched. The germline CDR1 and CDR2 sequences are SEHNR and FQNEAQ (reference sequence). The CDR3 spans 15 residues. The CDR3 sequence is CASSSVGTGMNEQFF. DNA of the CDR3: TGTGCCAGCAGCTCCGTAGGGACAGGGATGAATGAGCAGTTCTTC.

In its sample, this clone was seen once. The rearrangement joins TRBV4-1 to TRBJ1-6; 7 bases line up with TRBD1. Germline loops: CDR1 MGHRA, CDR2 YSYEKL. The junction had 6 bases not matched to a gene; V was cut back by 3 bases and J by 4 bases. This CDR3 comprises 16 residues. CDR3: CASSQPRQGYNSPLHF. The CDR3 DNA follows: TGCGCCAGCAGCCAGCCGAGACAGGGATATAATTCACCCCTCCACTTT.

The genes are TRBV6-5 and TRBJ2-4; 8 nucleotides match TRBD1. The CDR3 is made up of 16 amino acids. The germline gives CDR1 MNHEY, CDR2 SVGAGI. V was pared by 0 bases and J by 6 bases, with 7 bases of the junction left unmatched. This CDR3 is CASSYSRTGNGNIQYF. DNA for the CDR3: TGTGCCAGCAGTTACTCGAGGACAGGGAACGGAAACATTCAGTACTTC.

This clone was detected once. V and J are TRBV15 and TRBJ1-5; no definite D call. Trimming pared 5 bases from V and 2 bases from J, leaving 13 bases between. This CDR3 comprises 15 residues. From germline, CDR1 is LNHNV and CDR2 YYDKDF (reference sequence). DNA of the CDR3: TGTGCCACCAGCCCCCGAGGGAGTCGCAATCAGCCCCAGCATTTT. Translating it yields CATSPRGSRNQPQHF.

This chain uses TRBV3-1 (or the pseudogene TRBV3-2) with TRBJ2-7, with a tentative D call TRBD1 (6 bases). Per germline, CDR1 LGHDT and CDR2 YNNKEL (reference sequence). CDR3 length equals 14 residues. The V and J ends lost 3 bases and 9 bases respectively, with 18 bases between them. In DNA, the CDR3 is TGTGCCAGCAGCCAGTTGGGTCAGGGGAGTGGGCAGTACTTC. As protein: CASSQLGQGSGQYF.

The chain has TRBV11-2 and TRBJ2-1; 7 bases map to TRBD1. V was pared by 4 bases and J by 3 bases, with 15 bases of the junction left unmatched. From germline, CDR1 is SGHAT and CDR2 FQNNGV. The CDR3 is made up of 18 amino acids. CDR3 protein: CASSSNLGQQTNYNEQFF. CDR3 DNA: TGTGCCAGCAGCTCGAATCTGGGACAGCAAACCAACTACAATGAGCAGTTCTTC.

This clone was observed a single time. The chain links TRBV3-1 (or the pseudogene TRBV3-2) to TRBJ1-2; D not resolved. The V gene lost 0 bases and the J gene lost 3 bases, with 8 bases spanning the gap. Germline values: CDR1 LGHDT, CDR2 YNNKEL (reference sequence). The CDR3 extends over 14 amino acids. CDR3 DNA: TGTGCCAGCAGCCAAGATAAGGCGGACTATGGCTACACCTTC. This translates into CASSQDKADYGYTF.

This rearrangement joins TRBV4-2 to TRBJ1-2; TRBD1 might be the D (5 bases). The CDR3 has 12 amino acids. V was cut by 3 bases and J by 10 bases, with 12 bases left in between. Germline V gene data show CDR1 as LGHNA and CDR2 as YNFKEQ. The CDR3 region is CASSHVDSPYTF. CDR3 nucleotides: TGTGCCAGCAGCCATGTCGACAGCCCCTACACCTTC.

The rearrangement links TRBV18 to TRBJ2-6; TRBD1 matches 10 bases. The germline V gene has CDR1 KGHSH and CDR2 LQKENI. CDR3 length equals 17 residues. The ends lost 7 bases at V and 1 base at J; junction bases unmatched: 7. This chain's CDR3 is CASLPGQGLSGANVLTF. CDR3 DNA sequence: TGTGCCAGCTTACCGGGACAGGGGCTTTCTGGGGCCAACGTCCTGACTTTC.

J is TRBJ1-4 and V is TRBV3-1 (or the pseudogene TRBV3-2); tentative D call: TRBD1 (6 bases). The V end was cut by 0 bases, the J end by 6 bases, with 11 bases between. This CDR3 has 15 amino acids. Per the germline V gene, CDR1 is LGHDT and CDR2 is YNNKEL (reference sequence). Here the CDR3 DNA reads TGTGCCAGCAGCCAAGATTCAGGGGTATATGAAAAACTGTTTTTT. This translates into CASSQDSGVYEKLFF.

This clone was seen only a few times. CDR3 DNA: TGTGCCAGCAGCACCCCGGACAGTATCCTACGGGAACAGCCCCAGCATTTT. Translating gives CASSTPDSILREQPQHF. J is TRBJ1-5 and V is TRBV28, with TRBD1 as a possible D gene (6 bases). V dropped 6 bases and J dropped 7 bases, with 25 bases sitting between them. The germline V gene encodes CDR1 MDHEN and CDR2 SYDVKM. This CDR3 has 17 residues.

The chain joins TRBV15 to TRBJ1-1; D possibly corresponds to TRBD1 (5 bases). The CDR3 is 14 residues long. Trimming removed 2 bases from V and 6 bases from J, with 13 bases in between. The V gene's germline CDR1 is LNHNV and CDR2 YYDKDF (reference sequence). DNA for the CDR3: TGTGCCACCAGCAGATCCGACAGCCACCCTGAAGCTTTCTTT. Its translation is CATSRSDSHPEAFF.

The chain couples TRBV19 to TRBJ1-2; D not certain. CDR3 length: 12 amino acids. CDR1 is LNHDA, CDR2 SQIVND, per germline (reference sequence). The V and J ends lost 5 bases and 3 bases respectively, with 7 bases between them. CDR3 nucleotides: TGTGCCAGTAGTTTTGAGTACTATGGCTACACCTTC. This codes for CASSFEYYGYTF.

The CDR3 region has the DNA TGTGCCAGCAGTTCCGGGGCGGAGGGCTCCTACGAGCAGTACTTC. This encodes CASSSGAEGSYEQYF. The gene calls are TRBV28 and TRBJ2-7, with D possibly matching TRBD2 (6 bases). CDR3 length equals 15 residues. Per germline, CDR1 MDHEN and CDR2 SYDVKM. V was pared by 4 bases and J by 0 bases, with 13 bases between.

The chain joins TRBV25-1 to TRBJ2-5, with 10 nucleotides matching TRBD1. Germline values: CDR1 MGHDK, CDR2 SYGVNS. The CDR3 length is 15 residues. V lost 4 bases to trimming and J lost 5 bases; unmatched junction nucleotides: 7. CDR3: CASSAWDRGRETQYF. The CDR3 DNA follows: TGTGCCAGCAGTGCCTGGGACAGGGGCCGGGAGACCCAGTACTTC.

The CDR3 DNA reads as TGTGCCAGCAGCTTAGCCCTTATCGGCACAGATACGCAGTATTTT. Translation: CASSLALIGTDTQYF. The chain employs TRBV7-9 and TRBJ2-3; the D is unclear. Trimming took 0 bases from V and 1 from J, leaving 8 bases between them. CDR1 is SEHNR, CDR2 FQNEAQ, per germline (reference sequence). This CDR3 is 15 amino acids long. The full variable domain, completed using reference TRBV7-9 and TRBJ2-3, is DTGVSQNPRHKITKRGQNVTFRCDPISEHNRLYWYRQTLGQGPEFLTYFQNEAQLEKSRLLSDRFSAERPKGSFSTLEIQRTEQGDSAMYLCASSLALIGTDTQYFGPGTRLTVL.

The chain uses TRBV19 and TRBJ2-6; possible D gene TRBD1, 5 bases. V shed 3 bases and J shed 2 bases, with 8 bases lying between them. This CDR3 spans 15 amino acids. CDR1 is LNHDA, CDR2 SQIVND, per germline (reference sequence). As DNA, the CDR3 is TGTGCCAGTAGTATTCAGGGTGCTGGGGCCAACGTCCTGACTTTC. Translating gives CASSIQGAGANVLTF.

The chain couples TRBV5-1 to TRBJ1-2; TRBD1 matches 7 bases. CDR1 SGHRS and CDR2 YFSETQ come from the germline V gene. Trimming at V came to 0 bases and at J to 1 base, leaving 6 bases not matched to a gene. The CDR3 spans 16 residues. DNA for the CDR3: TGCGCCAGCAGCTTGGGTCCGGGACAGAGTAACTATGGCTACACCTTC. As protein: CASSLGPGQSNYGYTF.